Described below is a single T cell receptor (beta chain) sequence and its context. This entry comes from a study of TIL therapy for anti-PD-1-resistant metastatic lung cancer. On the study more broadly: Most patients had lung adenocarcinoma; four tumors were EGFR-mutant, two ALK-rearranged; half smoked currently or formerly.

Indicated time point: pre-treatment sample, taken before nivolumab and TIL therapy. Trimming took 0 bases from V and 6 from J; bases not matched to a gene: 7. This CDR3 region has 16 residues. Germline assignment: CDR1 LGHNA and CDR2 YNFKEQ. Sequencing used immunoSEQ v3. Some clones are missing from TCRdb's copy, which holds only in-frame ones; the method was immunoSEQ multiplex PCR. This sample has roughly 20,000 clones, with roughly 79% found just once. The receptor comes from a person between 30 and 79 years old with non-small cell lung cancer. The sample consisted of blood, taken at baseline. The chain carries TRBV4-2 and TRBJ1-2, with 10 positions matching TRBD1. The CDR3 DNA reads TGTGCCAGCAGCCAAGACAGGCAGGACAGGGGGAATGGCTACACCTTC. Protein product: CASSQDRQDRGNGYTF.